Each of the 27 T cell receptor beta chains below was sequenced from the same sample in a study of immune evolution from preneoplasia to lung adenocarcinoma. Assay used: immunoSEQ multiplex PCR; TCRdb lists only in-frame clones, some missing. The sample consists of approximately 3,100 clones, roughly 87% of them appearing once. What was sequenced was FFPE adjacent normal lung tissue. The receptors come from a person aged 70 to 85 with lung adenocarcinoma.

The chain carries TRBV5-5 and TRBJ2-7; the D gene could be TRBD1 or TRBD2 (5 bases each). The germline CDR1 and CDR2 sequences are SGHKS and YYEKEE (reference sequence). There are 14 residues in the CDR3. The V gene lost 4 bases and the J gene lost 2 bases, with 13 bases spanning the gap. CDR3 bases: TGTGCCAGCAGCCCCAACCTGGGGGCCTACGAGCAGTACTTC. It yields the protein CASSPNLGAYEQYF.

The V and J genes are TRBV6-5 and TRBJ1-1; D possibly corresponds to TRBD1 (5 bases). Trimming pared 2 bases from V and 5 bases from J, leaving 15 bases between. Germline CDR1 MNHEY, CDR2 SVGAGI. The CDR3 sequence is 15 residues long. The CDR3 loop is CASSYRGVGKTEAFF. The CDR3 bases are TGTGCCAGCAGTTACCGGGGGGTGGGTAAGACTGAAGCTTTCTTT.

This rearrangement joins TRBV29-1 to TRBJ1-2; D possibly corresponds to TRBD1 (5 bases). The ends were cut back, 4 bases at V and 7 bases at J, with 7 bases in the middle. The CDR3 is made up of 10 amino acids. Germline V lookup: CDR1 SQVTM, CDR2 ANQGSEA. Here the CDR3 DNA reads TGCAGCGTTGGGGGCCCTGGCTACACCTTC. It yields the protein CSVGGPGYTF.

The rearrangement joins TRBV28 to TRBJ1-2, with 12 bases aligning to TRBD1. In germline, CDR1 is MDHEN, CDR2 SYDVKM. The CDR3 contains 13 residues. The J segment lost 12 bases and the V segment lost 2 bases, leaving 4 bases of the junction unmatched. CDR3 in amino acids: CASSLGTGGAHTF. CDR3 DNA sequence: TGTGCCAGCAGTTTAGGGACAGGGGGCGCACACACCTTC.

The J gene is TRBJ1-2, the V gene TRBV30, with D unclear. The ends were cut back, 2 bases at V and 2 bases at J, with 3 bases in the middle. The CDR3 runs 11 residues. From germline, CDR1 is GTSNPN and CDR2 SVGIG (reference sequence). CDR3 sequence reads: CAWSSNYGYTF. In DNA, the CDR3 is TGTGCCTGGAGTTCAAACTATGGCTACACCTTC.

This chain connects TRBV30 to TRBJ2-5; 7 positions agree with TRBD2. Germline values: CDR1 GTSNPN, CDR2 SVGIG (reference sequence). The CDR3 runs 17 residues. With 0 bases clipped from V and 3 bases from J, the junction kept 13 bases outside the gene matches. Written as DNA, the CDR3 is TGTGCCTGGAGTGTAGGAAAACTAGCGCTTCAGAAAGAGACCCAGTACTTC. Translated, it gives CAWSVGKLALQKETQYF.

The genes are TRBV27 and TRBJ2-5, with 8 bases identical to TRBD1. The CDR3 consists of 14 residues. The germline gives CDR1 MNHEY, CDR2 SMNVEV (reference sequence). The junction had 8 bases not matched to a gene; V was cut back by 6 bases and J by 5 bases. This CDR3 reads CASSLTGAAETQYF. CDR3 sequence (DNA): TGTGCCAGCAGCCTGACAGGGGCGGCGGAGACCCAGTACTTC.

The gene calls are TRBV9 and TRBJ2-1; TRBD1 aligns across 8 bases. The V gene's germline CDR1 is SGDLS and CDR2 YYNGEE. This CDR3 comprises 15 residues. J was trimmed by 4 bases and V by 0 bases; bases with no gene match: 3. The CDR3 sequence is CASSVGQGIYNEQFF. In nucleotides, the CDR3 is TGTGCCAGCAGCGTAGGACAGGGGATATACAATGAGCAGTTCTTC.

This CDR3 reads CASSTGNGNTIYF. The CDR3, as DNA: TGTGCCAGTAGTACGGGAAACGGAAACACCATATATTTT. V usage is TRBV19 and J usage is TRBJ1-3; D is undetermined. Germline loops: CDR1 LNHDA, CDR2 SQIVND (reference sequence). V lost 4 bases and J 4 bases, leaving 8 bases between the germline ends. CDR3 size: 13 residues.

This clone was seen only once. The chain is built from TRBV4-1 and TRBJ1-2, with no clear D. Germline V gene lookup returns CDR1 MGHRA and CDR2 YSYEKL. The CDR3 is 16 residues long. V lost 1 base and J 2 bases, leaving 14 bases between the germline ends. CDR3 bases: TGCGCCAGCAGCCAAGTACCATCCTGGGCGAACTATGGCTACACCTTC. It specifies CASSQVPSWANYGYTF.

This clone was counted once. The J gene is TRBJ1-1, the V gene TRBV5-6; no definite D call. Germline CDR1 is SGHDT and CDR2 is YYEEEE. Trimming cost V 3 bases and J 9 bases, with 9 bases left between them. The CDR3 runs 11 residues. CDR3 bases: TGTGCCAGCAGCTCTCTCGGGAAAGCTTTCTTT. This gives the protein CASSSLGKAFF.

On this clone itself: Other DNA sequences in this sample translate to the same CDR3. The chain links TRBV5-4 to TRBJ1-2; tentative D call: TRBD1 (5 bases). The V end lost 1 base, the J end lost 4 bases, and 20 bases lay between the germline ends. Germline V lookup: CDR1 SGHNT, CDR2 YYREEE (reference sequence). The CDR3 is 17 amino acids. CDR3 in amino acids: CASSLLGLGAGFYGYTF. CDR3 DNA sequence: TGTGCCAGCAGCTTGCTTGGCCTCGGGGCTGGGTTCTATGGCTACACCTTC.

The chain is built from TRBV25-1 and TRBJ1-1; D ambiguous. V was clipped by 4 bases and J by 4 bases, with 13 bases between them. Germline V gene data show CDR1 as MGHDK and CDR2 as SYGVNS. The CDR3 extends over 14 amino acids. CDR3 in DNA: TGTGCCAGCAGTGGGCCTAGTGGTAGCACTGAAGCTTTCTTT. This sequence encodes CASSGPSGSTEAFF.

This chain links TRBV30 with TRBJ2-7, with D possibly being TRBD1 (5 bases). The CDR3 has 13 residues. Trimming removed 0 bases at V and 1 base at J, with 7 bases between. Germline V gives CDR1 GTSNPN, CDR2 SVGIG (reference sequence). The CDR3 loop reads CAWSVRQSYEQYF. The CDR3 DNA reads as TGTGCCTGGAGTGTACGACAGTCCTACGAGCAGTACTTC.

This clone was recorded once. The chain joins TRBV4-1 to TRBJ2-3; D uncertain. The V and J ends lost 4 bases and 4 bases respectively, with 15 bases between them. This CDR3 region has 15 residues. In germline, CDR1 is MGHRA, CDR2 YSYEKL. CDR3 bases: TGCGCCAGCAGCCCCATCGCGGCTGTTCCAGATACGCAGTATTTT. This encodes CASSPIAAVPDTQYF.

V is TRBV7-8 and J is TRBJ2-2, with D perhaps assigned TRBD1 or TRBD2 (5 bases each). V was cut by 5 bases and J by 8 bases, with 18 bases left in between. Germline lookup yields CDR1 SGHVS and CDR2 FQNEAQ. This CDR3 is 15 amino acids long. The CDR3 here is CASSTWDGSVGELFF. The CDR3 nucleotides are TGTGCCAGCAGCACCTGGGACGGCTCCGTTGGGGAGCTGTTTTTT.

The chain couples TRBV2 to TRBJ1-1; maybe TRBD1 (5 bases). The CDR3 has 15 amino acids. Germline assignment: CDR1 SNHLY and CDR2 FYNNEI. V lost 10 bases and J lost 1, with 19 bases in between. The CDR3 reads CATLPSVGANTEAFF. CDR3 sequence (DNA): TGTGCCACCCTCCCTTCGGTCGGGGCGAACACTGAAGCTTTCTTT.

This clone was recorded a few times. The rearrangement links TRBV4-1 to TRBJ1-6; no clear D. Looked up from germline, CDR1 is MGHRA and CDR2 is YSYEKL. With 0 bases removed from V and 7 bases from J, the gap between germline ends came to 10 bases. The CDR3 extends over 15 amino acids. CDR3 nucleotides: TGCGCCAGCAGCCAAGAGAGAACAGTAAATTCACCCCTCCACTTT. Protein sequence: CASSQERTVNSPLHF.

The J gene is TRBJ2-5, the V gene TRBV30; 9 bases line up with TRBD1. The CDR3 is made up of 17 amino acids. Germline lookup yields CDR1 GTSNPN and CDR2 SVGIG (reference sequence). V was clipped by 3 bases and J by 5 bases; unmatched bases: 16. As DNA, the CDR3 is TGTGCCTGGAGCCGGATCCGGCAACAGGGGGCTGGGGAGACCCAGTACTTC. Its protein is CAWSRIRQQGAGETQYF. Using reference TRBV30 and TRBJ2-5 for the parts outside the CDR3, the full variable domain is SQTIHQWPATLVQPVGSPLSLECTVEGTSNPNLYWYRQAAGRGLQLLFYSVGIGQISSEVPQNLSASRPQDRQFILSSKKLLLSDSGFYLCAWSRIRQQGAGETQYFGPGTRLLVL.

This chain links TRBV29-1 with TRBJ1-3; 8 bases fit TRBD1. The CDR3 runs 13 residues. Germline-derived CDR1 and CDR2 are SQVTM and ANQGSEA. J gave up 4 bases and V 4 bases, and 3 bases lay outside the gene matches. The CDR3 DNA reads as TGCAGCGTTGTTACAGGGGGAGGAAACACCATATATTTT. Its protein product is CSVVTGGGNTIYF. The full variable domain, in which reference TRBV29-1 and TRBJ1-3 provide the parts outside the CDR3, is SAVISQKPSRDICQRGTSLTIQCQVDSQVTMMFWYRQQPGQSLTLIATANQGSEATYESGFVIDKFPISRPNLTFSTLTVSNMSPEDSSIYLCSVVTGGGNTIYFGEGSWLTVV.

The rearrangement links TRBV30 to TRBJ2-2, with unresolved D. This CDR3 region has 15 residues. V shed 0 bases and J shed 2 bases, with 10 bases lying between them. Germline CDR1 GTSNPN, CDR2 SVGIG (reference sequence). In DNA, the CDR3 is TGTGCCTGGAGTGTGGCGCAGGTTAACACCGGGGAGCTGTTTTTT. This translates into CAWSVAQVNTGELFF.

This clone was detected once. CDR3 DNA: TGTGCCAGCAGCGCCGGACTAGCGGTCGGCGAGCAGTACTTC. It specifies CASSAGLAVGEQYF. J is TRBJ2-7 and V is TRBV27; TRBD2 agrees at 10 bases. The CDR3 length is 14 residues. V was clipped by 6 bases and J by 6 bases; unmatched bases: 8. Germline values: CDR1 MNHEY, CDR2 SMNVEV (reference sequence).

J is TRBJ2-7 and V is TRBV6-5; D gene unclear. V was clipped by 6 bases and J by 0 bases, with 12 bases between them. The CDR3 contains 14 residues. The germline CDR1 and CDR2 sequences are MNHEY and SVGAGI. The CDR3 coding sequence is TGTGCCAGCAGCCGAACAGAGGACTCCTACGAGCAGTACTTC. Protein product: CASSRTEDSYEQYF.

DNA for the CDR3: TGCAGCGTTGAAGCAACAGGGGGCTACAATGAGCAGTTCTTC. Residues: CSVEATGGYNEQFF. The chain is built from TRBV29-1 and TRBJ2-1; 8 bases match TRBD1. The V segment lost 1 base and the J segment 3 bases; nucleotides outside the gene matches: 2. CDR1 SQVTM and CDR2 ANQGSEA come from the germline V gene. CDR3 length equals 14 residues.

The J gene is TRBJ1-4, the V gene TRBV5-1; 7 nucleotides line up with TRBD1. The V segment lost 4 bases and the J segment 2 bases; nucleotides outside the gene matches: 2. This CDR3 spans 14 amino acids. Per germline, CDR1 SGHRS and CDR2 YFSETQ. Here the CDR3 DNA reads TGCGCCAGCAGCCCGGGACAGACTAATGAAAAACTGTTTTTT. Protein product: CASSPGQTNEKLFF.

The chain joins TRBV13 to TRBJ2-1; weak D call: TRBD2 (6 bases). Trimming took 4 bases from V and 5 from J, leaving 15 bases between them. Germline V lookup: CDR1 PRHDT, CDR2 FYEKMQ (reference sequence). The CDR3 is 15 amino acids. CDR3 coding DNA: TGTGCCAGCAGCTGGGACTCTCTTAGCGACAATGAGCAGTTCTTC. Its translation is CASSWDSLSDNEQFF.

The chain is built from TRBV6-1 and TRBJ2-5; D unclear. The CDR3 loop spans 15 amino acids. V dropped 1 base and J dropped 2 bases, with 11 bases sitting between them. Germline CDR1 reads MNHNS; CDR2 reads SASEGT. CDR3 coding DNA: TGTGCCAGCAGTGAAGGGGTGAGAAGACAAGAGACCCAGTACTTC. Encoded protein: CASSEGVRRQETQYF.